This T cell receptor (beta chain) was profiled in a study of technical replicates of blood from several donors. This CDR3 region has 16 residues. The V end was cut by 2 bases, the J end by 4 bases, with 17 bases between. CDR1 and CDR2 (germline): MNHNS, SASEGT. The data were produced by immunoSEQ multiplex PCR, yet TCRdb's version contains in-frame clones alone and is incomplete. The table includes under 80,000 clones, approximately 92% detected once. The gene calls are TRBV6-1 and TRBJ1-2; D might be TRBD1 (6 bases). This clonotype originated in a human donor in good health. Some clones in this sample may be carry-over from other donors' samples. Sequencing was done on a sample of T cells isolated from PBMCs. The CDR3 DNA sequence: TGTGCCAGCAGTGAAACAGGGTTGGGTCGTTCCTATGGCTACACCTTC. It codes for CASSETGLGRSYGYTF.